This T cell receptor beta chain was recorded in a study of early T cells in non-severe SARS-CoV-2 infection (dated by TCRdb to the early 2020s). Turning to the overall study: Because TCR sequencing relied on bulk RNA taken from unsorted whole blood, pairing of alpha and beta chains was not possible. The paper's findings and limits, for the study overall: VDJdb matching was skewed toward anti-spike CD8 responses and likely underestimated virus-specific expansions, missing private and CD4 specificities.

The library was made by 5' RACE. Data came from a NextSeq 500. To correct for sequencing error and PCR bias, the TCR library protocol tagged individual cDNA molecules with unique molecular identifiers. Sequencing covered both TCR alpha and beta chains, and within each sample the abundances of alpha and beta sequences were tightly co-correlated. Processing in the source paper ran as follows. Decombinator V4 was used to perform V gene, J gene and CDR3 annotation of TCR sequences. TCRs were defined as expanded if a significant change between any two time points was detected under a Poisson model with p below 0.0001. TCR abundances were normalised to the total number of TCRs sequenced per sample and were expressed as counts per million. TRAV1-2 paired with TRAJ12, TRAJ20 or TRAJ33 defined MAIT TCRs, while TRAV10 paired with TRAJ18 defined iNKT TCRs. A search of VDJdb, accessed on 1 November 2021, was run for TCRs annotated to CMV, EBV and SARS-CoV-2, with TCRs annotated for multiple antigens excluded. The public reads were quality trimmed at Q25 with fastp and then assembled into clones with MiXCR by TCRdb, keeping productive beta chains. Every distinct CDR3 protein forms one entry, paired with its most common genes and DNA. The V and J calls here are based on TCRdb, not the publication. The sample table shows 65,000 to 70,000 distinct CDR3 sequences, and 10% to 15% are seen once. Roughly 1.7% of the sample belongs to the ten largest clones.

With regard to this clonotype: Its antigen is unknown. Per-base quality was not reported, and no clone a single base away is much larger than it.

At the junction V is shortened by 0 bases and J by 4 bases, with 14 bases in between. The germline V gene (reference sequence) yields SGHKS for CDR1 and YYEKEE for CDR2. CDR3 length: 17 amino acids, cysteine to phenylalanine. This entry keeps only the CDR3 DNA: 51 bases, framed from base 1. A case-control design nested within a healthcare worker cohort in London, UK, was used, with weekly nasopharyngeal swab PCR tests and blood sampling performed. Healthcare workers were recruited during the week of the UK lockdown, between 23 and 31 March 2020, and followed weekly for up to 16 weeks. This receptor was obtained from an adult who was a healthcare worker with PCR-confirmed SARS-CoV-2 infection or an uninfected control (not recorded which). The chain links TRBV5-5 with TRBJ1-6; the best D guess is TRBD1, with 6 bases matching. Sequenced input: whole blood. In nucleotide form, the sequence is TGTGCCAGCAGCTTGGATGTGGGGGCGTCATATAATTCACCCCTCCACTTT. Its protein reads: CASSLDVGASYNSPLHF.